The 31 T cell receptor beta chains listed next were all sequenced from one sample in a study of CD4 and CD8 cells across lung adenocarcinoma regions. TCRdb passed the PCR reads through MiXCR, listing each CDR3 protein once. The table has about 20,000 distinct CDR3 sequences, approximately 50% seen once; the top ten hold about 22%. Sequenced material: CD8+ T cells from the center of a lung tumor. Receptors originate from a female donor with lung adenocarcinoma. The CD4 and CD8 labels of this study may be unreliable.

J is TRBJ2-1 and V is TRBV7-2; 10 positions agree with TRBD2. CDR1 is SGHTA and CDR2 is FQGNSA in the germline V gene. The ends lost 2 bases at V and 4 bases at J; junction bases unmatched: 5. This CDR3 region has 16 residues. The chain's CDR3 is CASSLLVAGGYNEQFF. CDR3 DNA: TGTGCCAGCAGCTTACTTGTAGCGGGGGGATACAATGAGCAGTTCTTC.

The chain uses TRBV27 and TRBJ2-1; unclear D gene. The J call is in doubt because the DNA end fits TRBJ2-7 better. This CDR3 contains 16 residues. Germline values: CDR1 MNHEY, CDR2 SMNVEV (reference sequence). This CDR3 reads CASSLSIRSLWLEQYF. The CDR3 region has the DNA TGTGCCAGCAGTTTATCGATAAGATCCCTTTGGCTCGAGCAGTACTTC.

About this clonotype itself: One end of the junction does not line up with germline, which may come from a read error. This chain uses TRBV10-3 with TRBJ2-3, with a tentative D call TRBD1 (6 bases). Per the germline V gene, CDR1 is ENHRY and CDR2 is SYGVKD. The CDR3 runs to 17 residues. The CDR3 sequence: CASSDPLTGGRTEAQFF. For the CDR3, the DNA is TGTGCCAGCAGTGATCCACTCACGGGTGGCAGGACAGAGGCGCAGTTTTTT.

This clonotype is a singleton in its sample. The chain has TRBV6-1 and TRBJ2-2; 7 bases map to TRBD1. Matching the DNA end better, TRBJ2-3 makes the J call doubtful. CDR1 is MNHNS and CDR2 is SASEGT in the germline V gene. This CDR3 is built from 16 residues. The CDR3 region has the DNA TGTGCCAGCAGTGTGCGAGGGGGCGCGAGCACCGGGGAGCAGTATTTT. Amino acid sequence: CASSVRGGASTGEQYF.

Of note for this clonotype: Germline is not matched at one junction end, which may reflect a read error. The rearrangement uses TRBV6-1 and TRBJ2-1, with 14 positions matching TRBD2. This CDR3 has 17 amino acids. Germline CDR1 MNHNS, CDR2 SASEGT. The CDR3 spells CASSPKGTSGSKGEQFF. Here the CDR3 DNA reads TGTGCCAGCAGCCCCAAAGGGACTAGCGGGAGCAAAGGTGAGCAGTTTTTT.

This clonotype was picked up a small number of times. The CDR3 protein is CASSLYVNTEAFF. As DNA, the CDR3 is TGTGCCAGCAGCTTATATGTGAACACTGAAGCTTTCTTT. The chain uses TRBV7-3 and TRBJ1-1; D not certain. This CDR3 comprises 13 residues. With 2 bases removed from V and 0 bases from J, the gap between germline ends came to 4 bases. Germline V gene lookup returns CDR1 SGHTA and CDR2 FQGTGA.

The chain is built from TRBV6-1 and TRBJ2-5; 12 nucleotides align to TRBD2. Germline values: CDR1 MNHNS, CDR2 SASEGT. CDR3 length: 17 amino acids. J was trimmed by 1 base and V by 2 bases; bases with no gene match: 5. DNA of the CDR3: TGTGCCAGCAGTGAAATCCTAGCGGGGGGGTTCCAAGAGACCCAGTACTTC. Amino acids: CASSEILAGGFQETQYF.

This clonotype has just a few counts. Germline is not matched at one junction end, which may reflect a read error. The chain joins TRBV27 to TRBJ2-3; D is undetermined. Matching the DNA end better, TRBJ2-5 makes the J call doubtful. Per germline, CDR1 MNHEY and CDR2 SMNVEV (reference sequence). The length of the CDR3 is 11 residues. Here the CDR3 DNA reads TGTGCCAGCCGTGCTCAAGATACCCAGTACTTC. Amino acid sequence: CASRAQDTQYF.

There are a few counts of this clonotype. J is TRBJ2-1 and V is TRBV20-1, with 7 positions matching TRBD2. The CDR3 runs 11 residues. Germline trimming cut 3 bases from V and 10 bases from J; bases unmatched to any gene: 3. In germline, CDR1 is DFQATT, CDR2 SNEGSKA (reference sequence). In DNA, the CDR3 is TGCAGTGCTAGGACTAGCACCGAGCAGTTCTTC. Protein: CSARTSTEQFF.

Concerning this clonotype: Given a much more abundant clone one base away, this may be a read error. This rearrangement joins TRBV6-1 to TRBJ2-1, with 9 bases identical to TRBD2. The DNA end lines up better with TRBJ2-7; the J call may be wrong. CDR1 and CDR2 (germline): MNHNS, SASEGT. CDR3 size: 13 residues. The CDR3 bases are TGTGCCAGCCTTCGAGGGACTAGCTTTGAGCAGTACTTC. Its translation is CASLRGTSFEQYF.

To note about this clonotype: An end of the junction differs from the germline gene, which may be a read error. The CDR3 sequence is CASRDSEGRGGTDQDTQYF. The CDR3 DNA reads TGTGCCAGCAGGGACTCCGAGGGGCGGGGGGGCACTGACCAAGATACGCAGTATTTT. The chain has TRBV6-4 and TRBJ2-3, with 9 bases lining up with TRBD2. CDR1 MRHNA and CDR2 SNTAGT come from the germline V gene. The CDR3 contains 19 residues.

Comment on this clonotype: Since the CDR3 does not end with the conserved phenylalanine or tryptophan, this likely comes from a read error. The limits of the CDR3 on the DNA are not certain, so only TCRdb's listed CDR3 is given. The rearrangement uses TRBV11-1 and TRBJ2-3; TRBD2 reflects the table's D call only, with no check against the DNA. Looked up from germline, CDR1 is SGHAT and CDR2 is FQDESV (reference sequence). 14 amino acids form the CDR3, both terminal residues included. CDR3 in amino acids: CASSRAPGRETQYL.

CDR3 nucleotide sequence: TGTGCCAGCAGTTACACCACAGCGAACACTGAAGCTTTCTTT. It is translated as CASSYTTANTEAFF. The rearrangement links TRBV6-5 to TRBJ1-1; D is unclear. This CDR3 is built from 14 residues. Germline V gene sequence: CDR1 MNHEY, CDR2 SVGAGI. Trimming pared 2 bases from V and 1 base from J, leaving 8 bases between.

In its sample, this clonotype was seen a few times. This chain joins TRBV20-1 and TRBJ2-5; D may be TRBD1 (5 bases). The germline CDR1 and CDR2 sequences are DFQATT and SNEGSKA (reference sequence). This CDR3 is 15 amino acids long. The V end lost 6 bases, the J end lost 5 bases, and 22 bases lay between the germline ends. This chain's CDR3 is CSALPSQGAGETQYF. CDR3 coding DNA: TGCAGTGCCTTACCCAGTCAAGGGGCTGGTGAGACCCAGTACTTC.

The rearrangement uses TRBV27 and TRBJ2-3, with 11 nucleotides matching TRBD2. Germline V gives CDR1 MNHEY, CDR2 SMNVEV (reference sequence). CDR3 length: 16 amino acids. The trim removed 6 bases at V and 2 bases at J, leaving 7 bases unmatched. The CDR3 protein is CASSSNSGRDTDTQYF. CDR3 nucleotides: TGTGCCAGCAGCTCGAATAGCGGGAGGGACACAGATACGCAGTATTTT.

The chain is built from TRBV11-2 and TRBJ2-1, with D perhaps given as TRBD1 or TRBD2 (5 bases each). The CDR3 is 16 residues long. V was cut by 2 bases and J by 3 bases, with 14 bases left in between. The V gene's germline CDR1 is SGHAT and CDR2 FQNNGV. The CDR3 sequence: CASSLRASGLYNEQFF. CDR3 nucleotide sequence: TGTGCCAGCAGCTTAAGGGCATCGGGGCTCTACAATGAGCAGTTCTTC.

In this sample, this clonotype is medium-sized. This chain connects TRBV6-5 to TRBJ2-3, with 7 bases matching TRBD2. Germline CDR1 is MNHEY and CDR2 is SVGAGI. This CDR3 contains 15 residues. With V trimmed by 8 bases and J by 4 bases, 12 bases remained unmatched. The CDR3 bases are TGTGCCAGCCAGGAGACTAGCCGTGATGCAGATACGCAGTATTTT. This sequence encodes CASQETSRDADTQYF.

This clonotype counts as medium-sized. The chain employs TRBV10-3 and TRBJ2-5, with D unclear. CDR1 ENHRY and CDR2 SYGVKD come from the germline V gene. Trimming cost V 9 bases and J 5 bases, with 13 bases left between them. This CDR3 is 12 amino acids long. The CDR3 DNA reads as TGTGCCATTTGGGCGCCTGGGGAGACCCAGTACTTC. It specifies CAIWAPGETQYF.

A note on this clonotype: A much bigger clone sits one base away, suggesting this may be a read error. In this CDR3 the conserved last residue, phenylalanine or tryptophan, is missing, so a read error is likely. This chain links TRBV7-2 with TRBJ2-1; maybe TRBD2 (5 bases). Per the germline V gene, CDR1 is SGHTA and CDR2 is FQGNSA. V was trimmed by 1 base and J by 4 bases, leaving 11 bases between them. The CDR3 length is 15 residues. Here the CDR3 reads CASSLGGSGYNEQFL. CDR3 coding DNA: TGTGCCAGCAGCTTAGGAGGGAGTGGTTACAATGAGCAGTTCTTA.

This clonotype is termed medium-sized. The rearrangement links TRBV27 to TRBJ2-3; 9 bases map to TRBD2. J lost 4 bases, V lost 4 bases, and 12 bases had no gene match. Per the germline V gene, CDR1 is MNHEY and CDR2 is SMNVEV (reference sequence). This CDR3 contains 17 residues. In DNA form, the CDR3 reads TGTGCCAGCAGTTCCCACCTTAGCGGGAGTGGGGCAGATACGCAGTATTTT. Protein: CASSSHLSGSGADTQYF.

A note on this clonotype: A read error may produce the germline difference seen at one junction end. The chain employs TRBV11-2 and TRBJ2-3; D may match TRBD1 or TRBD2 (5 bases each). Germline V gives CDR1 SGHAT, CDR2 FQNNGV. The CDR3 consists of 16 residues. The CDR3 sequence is CASGSGATLWQDTQYF. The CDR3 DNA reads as TGTGCCAGCGGGTCCGGGGCTACCCTTTGGCAAGATACCCAGTATTTC.

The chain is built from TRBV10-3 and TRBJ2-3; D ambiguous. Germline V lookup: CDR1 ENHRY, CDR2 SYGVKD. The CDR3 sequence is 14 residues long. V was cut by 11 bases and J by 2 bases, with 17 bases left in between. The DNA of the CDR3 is TGTGCCTCTGCACGGGCGGATTACACAGATACGCAGTATTTT. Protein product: CASARADYTDTQYF.

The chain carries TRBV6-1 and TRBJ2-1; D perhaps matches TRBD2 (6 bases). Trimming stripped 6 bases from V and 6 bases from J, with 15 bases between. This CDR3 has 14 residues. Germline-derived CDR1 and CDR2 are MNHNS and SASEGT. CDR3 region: CASSLMAGGNEQFF. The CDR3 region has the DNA TGTGCCAGCAGCCTGATGGCCGGGGGCAATGAGCAGTTCTTC.

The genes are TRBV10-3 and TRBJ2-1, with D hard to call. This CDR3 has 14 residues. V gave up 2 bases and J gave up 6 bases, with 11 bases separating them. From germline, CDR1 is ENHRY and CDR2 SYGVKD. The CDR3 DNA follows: TGTGCCATCAGTGAGCGGGTGGGCGGCAATGAGCAGTTCTTC. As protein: CAISERVGGNEQFF.

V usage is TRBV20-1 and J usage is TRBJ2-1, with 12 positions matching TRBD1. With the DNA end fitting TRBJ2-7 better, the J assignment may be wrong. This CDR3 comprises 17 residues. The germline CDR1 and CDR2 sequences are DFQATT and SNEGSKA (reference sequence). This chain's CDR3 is CSARGGLGQGAIDEQYF. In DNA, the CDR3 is TGCAGTGCCCGAGGAGGATTGGGACAGGGGGCAATTGACGAGCAGTACTTC.

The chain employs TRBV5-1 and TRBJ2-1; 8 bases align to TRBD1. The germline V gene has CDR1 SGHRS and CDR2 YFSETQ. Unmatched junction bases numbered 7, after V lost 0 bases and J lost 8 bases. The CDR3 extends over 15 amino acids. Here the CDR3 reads CASSLGRGRGDEQFF. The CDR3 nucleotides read TGCGCCAGCAGCTTGGGCAGGGGGCGTGGGGATGAGCAGTTCTTC. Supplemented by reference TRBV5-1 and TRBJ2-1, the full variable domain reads KAGVTQTPRYLIKTRGQQVTLSCSPISGHRSVSWYQQTPGQGLQFLFEYFSETQRNKGNFPGRFSGRQFSNSRSEMNVSTLELGDSALYLCASSLGRGRGDEQFFGPGTRLTVL.

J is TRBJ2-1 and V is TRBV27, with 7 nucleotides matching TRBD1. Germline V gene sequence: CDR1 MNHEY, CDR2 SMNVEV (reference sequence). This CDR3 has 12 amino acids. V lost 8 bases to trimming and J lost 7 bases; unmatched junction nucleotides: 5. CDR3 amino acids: CASSEGANEQFF. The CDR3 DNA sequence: TGTGCCAGCTCCGAGGGGGCAAATGAGCAGTTCTTC.

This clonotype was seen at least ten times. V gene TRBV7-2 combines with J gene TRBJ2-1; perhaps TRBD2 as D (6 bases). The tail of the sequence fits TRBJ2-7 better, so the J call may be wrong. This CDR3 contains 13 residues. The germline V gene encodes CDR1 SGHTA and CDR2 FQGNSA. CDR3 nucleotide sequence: TGTGCCAGCAGCTTAGAGCTAGCGAAGGAGCAGTACGTC. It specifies CASSLELAKEQYV.

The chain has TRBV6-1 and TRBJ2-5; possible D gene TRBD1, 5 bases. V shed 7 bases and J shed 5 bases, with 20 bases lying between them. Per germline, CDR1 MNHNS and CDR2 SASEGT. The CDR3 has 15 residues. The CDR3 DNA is TGTGCCAGCATGCCAGGGTGGCGCGGTCGGGAGACCCAGTACTTC. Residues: CASMPGWRGRETQYF.

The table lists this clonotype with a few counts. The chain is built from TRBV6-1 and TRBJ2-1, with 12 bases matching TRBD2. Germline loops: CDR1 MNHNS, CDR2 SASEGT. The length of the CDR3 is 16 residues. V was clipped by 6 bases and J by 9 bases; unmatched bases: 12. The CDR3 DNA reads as TGTGCCAGCAGAGCACTAGCGGGAGGACATCATAGTGAGCAGTTCTTC. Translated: CASRALAGGHHSEQFF.

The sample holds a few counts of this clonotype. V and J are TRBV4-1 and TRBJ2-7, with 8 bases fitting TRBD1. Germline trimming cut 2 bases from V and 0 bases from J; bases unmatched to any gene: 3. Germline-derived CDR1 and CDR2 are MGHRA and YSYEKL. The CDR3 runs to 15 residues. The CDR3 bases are TGCGCCAGCAGCCAAAGACAGGGGAGCTCCTACGAGCAGTACTTC. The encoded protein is CASSQRQGSSYEQYF.